The 25 T cell receptor beta chains presented below share a single source sample, sequenced in a study of blood T cell repertoires in COVID-19. Profiled with immunoSEQ multiplex PCR; TCRdb holds only in-frame clones, not every one. The table has some 230,000 clones, around 84% seen once. The sample consisted of peripheral blood. The receptors were sampled from a man aged 50-60 years who had recovered from COVID-19.

The chain carries TRBV27 and TRBJ2-1; TRBD1 agrees at 9 bases. Germline CDR1 is MNHEY and CDR2 is SMNVEV (reference sequence). With V trimmed by 6 bases and J by 8 bases, 20 bases remained unmatched. The CDR3 is 18 amino acids. CDR3 sequence reads: CASSAFEFPGQGPHEQFF. Here the CDR3 DNA reads TGTGCCAGCAGCGCCTTCGAATTTCCGGGACAGGGACCCCATGAGCAGTTCTTC.

In its sample, this clone was seen a few times. J is TRBJ2-1 and V is TRBV28; 10 nucleotides align to TRBD1. This CDR3 spans 13 amino acids. Germline trimming cut 8 bases from V and 10 bases from J; bases unmatched to any gene: 8. CDR1 is MDHEN, CDR2 SYDVKM, per germline. For the CDR3, the DNA is TGTGCCAGCTTACGACAGGGGGCTCGAGAGCAGTTCTTC. It specifies CASLRQGAREQFF.

The rearrangement joins TRBV5-5 to TRBJ1-3; D ambiguous. Trimming stripped 0 bases from V and 0 bases from J, with 7 bases between. The CDR3 runs to 15 residues. CDR1 and CDR2 (germline): SGHKS, YYEKEE (reference sequence). This CDR3 is CASSLGGFSGNTIYF. The DNA for the CDR3 is TGTGCCAGCAGCTTGGGTGGCTTCTCTGGAAACACCATATATTTT.

This rearrangement joins TRBV6-2 or TRBV6-3 to TRBJ2-3, with D possibly matching TRBD2 (6 bases). The CDR3 length is 15 residues. CDR1 and CDR2 from the germline V gene are MNHEY and SVGEGT. Deletions cut 6 bases from V and 0 bases from J, with 13 bases between. The CDR3 loop reads CASRPNSGSTDTQYF. In nucleotides, the CDR3 is TGTGCCAGCAGACCTAACAGCGGGAGCACAGATACGCAGTATTTT.

The V call is TRBV28, the J call TRBJ2-1; 14 bases are shared with TRBD2. Germline lookup yields CDR1 MDHEN and CDR2 SYDVKM. The V and J ends lost 5 bases and 8 bases, in that order; junction bases with no gene match: 5. The CDR3 is 15 amino acids. The CDR3 loop is CASSPGTSGSHEQFF. DNA of the CDR3: TGTGCCAGCAGTCCCGGGACTAGCGGGAGCCATGAGCAGTTCTTC.

This chain joins TRBV27 and TRBJ1-2, with D perhaps matching TRBD1 (6 bases). V lost 5 bases to trimming and J lost 5 bases, with 12 bases between them. The CDR3 is made up of 13 amino acids. The germline CDR1 and CDR2 sequences are MNHEY and SMNVEV (reference sequence). This CDR3 reads CASSPLGQYGYTF. DNA of the CDR3: TGTGCCAGCAGTCCCCTCGGACAGTATGGCTACACCTTC.

V gene TRBV7-9 combines with J gene TRBJ2-7; a possible D gene is TRBD2 (5 bases). V shed 6 bases and J shed 5 bases, with 11 bases lying between them. The CDR3 extends over 12 amino acids. Germline CDR1 is SEHNR and CDR2 is FQNEAQ (reference sequence). The CDR3 spells CASSLLVDEQYF. In DNA form, the CDR3 reads TGTGCCAGCAGTTTACTAGTTGACGAGCAGTACTTC.

The gene calls are TRBV27 and TRBJ2-3; no definite D call. CDR1 MNHEY and CDR2 SMNVEV come from the germline V gene (reference sequence). V dropped 5 bases and J dropped 0 bases, with 3 bases sitting between them. The CDR3 totals 12 residues. The CDR3 bases are TGTGCCAGCAGTCCAAGCACAGATACGCAGTATTTT. Translated, it gives CASSPSTDTQYF.

The CDR3 protein is CASSEAGPANTEAFF. In DNA form, the CDR3 reads TGTGCCAGCAGTGAAGCGGGGCCCGCTAACACTGAAGCTTTCTTT. V and J are TRBV6-1 and TRBJ1-1; tentative D call: TRBD1 (5 bases). The CDR3 consists of 15 residues. Germline loops: CDR1 MNHNS, CDR2 SASEGT. V lost 0 bases and J lost 2, with 10 bases in between.

J is TRBJ1-6 and V is TRBV5-1; a possible D gene is TRBD1 (6 bases). V dropped 0 bases and J dropped 6 bases, with 13 bases sitting between them. The germline V gene has CDR1 SGHRS and CDR2 YFSETQ. The CDR3 runs to 16 residues. In DNA, the CDR3 is TGCGCCAGCAGCTTGGCCGGACAGCCACTTAATTCACCCCTCCACTTT. It specifies CASSLAGQPLNSPLHF.

CDR3: CASSGLAESYNEQFF. The CDR3 DNA follows: TGTGCCAGCAGCGGGCTAGCGGAGTCCTACAATGAGCAGTTCTTC. The chain is built from TRBV9 and TRBJ2-1, with 7 bases identical to TRBD2. CDR1 is SGDLS and CDR2 is YYNGEE in the germline V gene. V was pared by 3 bases and J by 1 base, with 4 bases of the junction left unmatched. This CDR3 spans 15 amino acids.

The chain recombines TRBV5-4 with TRBJ1-2, with a possible D match to TRBD1 (6 bases). The germline CDR1 and CDR2 sequences are SGHNT and YYREEE (reference sequence). CDR3 length equals 13 residues. The V end was cut by 3 bases, the J end by 3 bases, with 9 bases between. The CDR3 is CASSSSGDYGYTF. The CDR3 DNA reads TGTGCCAGCAGCTCCTCAGGGGACTATGGCTACACCTTC. Full variable domain (outside the CDR3, taken from reference TRBV5-4 and TRBJ1-2): ETGVTQSPTHLIKTRGQQVTLRCSSQSGHNTVSWYQQALGQGPQFIFQYYREEENGRGNFPPRFSGLQFPNYSSELNVNALELDDSALYLCASSSSGDYGYTFGSGTRLTVV.

The J gene is TRBJ2-2, the V gene TRBV10-2; D not certain. Germline values: CDR1 WSHSY, CDR2 SAAADI. The ends were cut back, 7 bases at V and 4 bases at J, with 7 bases in the middle. CDR3 length equals 12 residues. This CDR3 reads CASILSTGELFF. DNA of the CDR3: TGCGCCAGCATTCTTTCCACCGGGGAGCTGTTTTTT.

CDR3 in amino acids: CASSESLGGGGYGYTF. CDR3 sequence (DNA): TGTGCCAGCAGTGAATCCCTGGGCGGGGGCGGCTATGGCTACACCTTC. The rearrangement links TRBV25-1 to TRBJ1-2, with TRBD1 as a possible D gene (6 bases). V gave up 1 base and J gave up 4 bases, with 16 bases separating them. From germline, CDR1 is MGHDK and CDR2 SYGVNS. The CDR3 extends over 16 amino acids.

The rearrangement links TRBV27 to TRBJ2-5; a possible D gene is TRBD2 (5 bases). V was clipped by 6 bases and J by 1 base, with 9 bases between them. Germline lookup yields CDR1 MNHEY and CDR2 SMNVEV (reference sequence). This CDR3 region has 13 residues. CDR3 nucleotide sequence: TGTGCCAGCAGAGGAGCGGCCCAAGAGACCCAGTACTTC. Protein sequence: CASRGAAQETQYF.

The rearrangement joins TRBV5-1 to TRBJ2-2; D remains unclear. The CDR3 contains 13 residues. Germline V gene data show CDR1 as SGHRS and CDR2 as YFSETQ. Trimming shortened V by 7 bases and J by 2 bases, and 9 bases separated the two germline ends. CDR3 region: CASSEPNTGELFF. CDR3 coding DNA: TGCGCCAGCTCCGAGCCCAACACCGGGGAGCTGTTTTTT. Together with reference TRBV5-1 and TRBJ2-2, the CDR3 gives the full variable domain: KAGVTQTPRYLIKTRGQQVTLSCSPISGHRSVSWYQQTPGQGLQFLFEYFSETQRNKGNFPGRFSGRQFSNSRSEMNVSTLELGDSALYLCASSEPNTGELFFGEGSRLTVL.

This rearrangement joins TRBV9 to TRBJ1-5, with D possibly being TRBD1 (5 bases). Trimming stripped 2 bases from V and 3 bases from J, with 12 bases between. Germline V gives CDR1 SGDLS, CDR2 YYNGEE. The CDR3 runs to 15 residues. DNA of the CDR3: TGTGCCAGCAGCGTCTCTACAGGATTCAATCAGCCCCAGCATTTT. Residues: CASSVSTGFNQPQHF.

The chain is built from TRBV5-1 and TRBJ2-6; D remains ambiguous. In germline, CDR1 is SGHRS, CDR2 YFSETQ. The V gene lost 4 bases and the J gene lost 0 bases, with 20 bases spanning the gap. CDR3 length: 19 residues. In DNA, the CDR3 is TGCGCCAGCAGCCCCCAGTGGCCAGTATCCTTCTCTGGGGCCAACGTCCTGACTTTC. Residues: CASSPQWPVSFSGANVLTF.

The rearrangement uses TRBV6-5 and TRBJ1-6; a weak D match, TRBD1 (5 bases). Germline V CDR1 and CDR2: MNHEY, SVGAGI. This CDR3 contains 15 residues. Trimming pared 5 bases from V and 6 bases from J, leaving 14 bases between. CDR3 nucleotides: TGTGCCAGCAGTAGATCCGGGACTGCTAATTCACCCCTCCACTTT. Residues: CASSRSGTANSPLHF.

This clone was observed a single time. The genes are TRBV28 and TRBJ2-7, with 11 nucleotides matching TRBD1. J was trimmed by 5 bases and V by 6 bases; bases with no gene match: 6. The length of the CDR3 is 14 residues. CDR1 is MDHEN, CDR2 SYDVKM, per germline. CDR3 bases: TGTGCCAGCAGCCTTCCGGGACAGGGGGACGAGCAGTACTTC. Its translation: CASSLPGQGDEQYF.

The rearrangement joins TRBV29-1 to TRBJ2-3; 13 nucleotides match TRBD2. The V gene end was trimmed by 5 bases and the J gene end by 6 bases; junction bases not matched to a gene: 5. CDR3 length equals 14 residues. Germline CDR1 and CDR2: SQVTM and ANQGSEA. The CDR3: CSVWTSGRGDTQYF. The CDR3 DNA is TGCAGCGTTTGGACTAGCGGGAGAGGGGATACGCAGTATTTT.

The V gene is TRBV6-5, the J gene TRBJ2-7, with D possibly TRBD2 on 6 matching bases. V lost 0 bases, J lost 4 bases, and 13 bases lay in between. This CDR3 has 15 amino acids. The germline gives CDR1 MNHEY, CDR2 SVGAGI. The CDR3 protein is CASSYSPGLDYEQYF. The CDR3 region has the DNA TGTGCCAGCAGTTACTCTCCGGGACTTGATTACGAGCAGTACTTC.

The V and J genes are TRBV28 and TRBJ1-5, with 7 bases aligning to TRBD1. The CDR3 has 15 amino acids. Germline V CDR1 and CDR2: MDHEN, SYDVKM. V was pared by 2 bases and J by 6 bases, with 7 bases of the junction left unmatched. CDR3 DNA sequence: TGTGCCAGCAGTTTACCGGGAGGGGGCAGTCAGCCCCAGCATTTT. Amino acid sequence: CASSLPGGGSQPQHF.

This clone was seen more than once but under ten times. This chain joins TRBV21-1 and TRBJ2-2; TRBD1, as called in the table, went unchecked against the DNA. TRBV21-1 is a known pseudogene. The CDR3 length is 15 residues. For the CDR3, the DNA is TGTGCCAGCAGCAAGGGACAGGGAAACACCGGGGAGCTGTTTTTT. The encoded protein is CASSKGQGNTGELFF.

The chain recombines TRBV29-1 with TRBJ2-3, with D unclear. Trimming removed 7 bases at V and 3 bases at J, with 11 bases between. This CDR3 is 12 amino acids long. Germline V gene sequence: CDR1 SQVTM, CDR2 ANQGSEA. The CDR3 sequence: CSAAYLTDTQYF. The CDR3 DNA is TGCAGCGCAGCGTACTTGACAGATACGCAGTATTTT.